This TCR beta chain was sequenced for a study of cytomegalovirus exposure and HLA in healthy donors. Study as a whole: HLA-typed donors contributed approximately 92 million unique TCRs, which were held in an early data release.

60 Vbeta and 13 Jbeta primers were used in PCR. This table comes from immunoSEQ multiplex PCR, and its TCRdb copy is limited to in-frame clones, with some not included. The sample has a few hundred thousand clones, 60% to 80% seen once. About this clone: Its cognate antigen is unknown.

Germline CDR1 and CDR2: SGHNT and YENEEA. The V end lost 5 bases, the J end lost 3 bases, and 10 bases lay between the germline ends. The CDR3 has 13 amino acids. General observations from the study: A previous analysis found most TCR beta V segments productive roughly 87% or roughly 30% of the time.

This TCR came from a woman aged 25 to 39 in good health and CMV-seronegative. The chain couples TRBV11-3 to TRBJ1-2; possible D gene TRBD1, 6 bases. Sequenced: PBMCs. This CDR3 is CASSDGQYYGYTF. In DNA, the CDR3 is TGTGCCAGCAGCGACGGACAGTACTATGGCTACACCTTC.